This section outlines one T cell receptor (beta chain) sequence together with its context. As yet, its antigen is unknown. The J segment lost 10 bases and the V segment lost 4 bases, leaving 4 bases of the junction unmatched. This CDR3 has 12 residues. Germline loops: CDR1 SGHNT, CDR2 YYREEE (reference sequence). The sample is drawn from a study of blood T cells in healthy people across ages. In the study overall: About one barcoded beta molecule was captured per two T cells (by template switching).

Through a sample-barcoded 5' primer and a J-beta primer mix, a second PCR was run for roughly 7 to 12 cycles. In TCRdb, the 5' RACE reads were re-called with MiXCR into one record per CDR3 protein. This sample yields about 1.5 million distinct CDR3 sequences, of which 42% are seen a single time; around 4% belongs to the top ten. Whole-study findings and limits: Considered underestimates were the diversity estimates obtained from one million T cells. Age showed a roughly linear inverse relationship with TCR beta diversity per million T cells. Long-lived donors had more naive CD4+ cells and higher diversity than aged donors.

Sequenced input: blood. This sequence was found in a woman aged 18-29 years in good health. V gene TRBV5-4 combines with J gene TRBJ1-1; 10 bases line up with TRBD1. CDR3 residues: CASSETGGAAFF. CDR3 nucleotides: TGTGCCAGCAGCGAGACAGGGGGCGCAGCTTTCTTT.